This T cell receptor (beta chain) originates from a study of human T cells and chemical hapten exposure. Study-level results: The number of TCRs over 1 in 1000 frequency stayed unchanged after DPC.

Within the library, unique molecular identifiers were attached to each individual cDNA molecule. TCRdb re-analysed the RACE reads in MiXCR, keeping a single row per CDR3 protein. The top ten hold around 3.5% of the sample, which has approximately 68,000 distinct CDR3 sequences, 8.5% seen once. About this clonotype: The antigen remains unidentified.

The time point here: patch test 2, 6 weeks after DPC sensitization. The treatment here: therapeutic diphenylcyclopropenone sensitization with weekly scalp DPC. This specimen consisted of whole blood, obtained in connection with sensitization to the hapten diphenylcyclopropenone (DPC). This clonotype was obtained from a woman aged 45-65 years with alopecia areata. Some clones in this sample may be carry-over from other donors' samples.

The CDR3: CASSLKPKPEAFF. The CDR3 DNA reads TGTGCCAGCAGTTTAAAGCCGAAGCCTGAAGCTTTCTTT. The V and J genes are TRBV12-3 or TRBV12-4 and TRBJ1-1; no clear D. V was shortened by 2 bases and J by 6 bases, with 10 bases between the two germline ends. This CDR3 comprises 13 residues.